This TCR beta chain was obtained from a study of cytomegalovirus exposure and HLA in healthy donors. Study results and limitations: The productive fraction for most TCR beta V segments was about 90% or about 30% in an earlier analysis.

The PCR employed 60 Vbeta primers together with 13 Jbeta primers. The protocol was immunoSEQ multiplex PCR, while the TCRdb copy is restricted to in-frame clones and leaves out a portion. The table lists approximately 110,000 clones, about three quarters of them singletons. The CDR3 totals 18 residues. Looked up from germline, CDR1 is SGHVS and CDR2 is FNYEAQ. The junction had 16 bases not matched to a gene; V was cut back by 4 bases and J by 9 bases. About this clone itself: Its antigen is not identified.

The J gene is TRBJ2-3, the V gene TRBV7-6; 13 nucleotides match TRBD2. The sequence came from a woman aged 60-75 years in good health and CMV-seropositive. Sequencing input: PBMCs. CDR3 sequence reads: CASSSGLAGVTSGETQYF. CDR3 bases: TGTGCCAGCAGCTCAGGACTAGCGGGGGTGACCTCCGGGGAAACGCAGTATTTT.